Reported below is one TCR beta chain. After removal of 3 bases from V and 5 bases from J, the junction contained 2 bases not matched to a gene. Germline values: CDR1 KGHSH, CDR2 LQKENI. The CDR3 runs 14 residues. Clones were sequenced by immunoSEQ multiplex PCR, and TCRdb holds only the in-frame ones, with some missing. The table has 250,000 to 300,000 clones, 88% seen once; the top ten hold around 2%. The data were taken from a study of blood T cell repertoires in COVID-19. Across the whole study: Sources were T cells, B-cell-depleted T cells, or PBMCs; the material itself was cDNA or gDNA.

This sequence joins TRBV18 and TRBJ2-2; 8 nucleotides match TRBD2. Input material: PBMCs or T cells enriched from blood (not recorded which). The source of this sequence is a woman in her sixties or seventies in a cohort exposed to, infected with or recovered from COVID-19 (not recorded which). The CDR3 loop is CASSPLAGTGELFF. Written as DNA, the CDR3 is TGTGCCAGCTCACCGTTAGCGGGAACCGGGGAGCTGTTTTTT.